What follows describes a single T cell receptor beta chain. This clonotype appeared a few times. There is no known antigen for this receptor. No per-base quality is available; no much larger clone lies one base away. The CDR1 and CDR2 encoded by the germline V gene are MGHRA and YSYEKL. Taken from cysteine to phenylalanine, the CDR3 has 16 residues. The read is trimmed to its CDR3 DNA, 48 bases read in frame from base 1. V is pruned by 4 bases and J by 4 bases, leaving 5 bases of the junction without a gene match. Ficoll-Paque density gradient centrifugation was the method used to isolate PBMCs. The listed sequencing device is Illumina NovaSeq 6000. Using 5'RACE with constant-segment primers, TCRalpha and TCRbeta cDNA libraries were constructed, with sample barcodes and unique molecular identifiers added in the process. Trizol reagent was used to extract RNA from every sample. Amplification of the libraries took two PCR steps, and the second step added a second sample barcode plus Illumina TruSeq adapters. Sequencing of the libraries was done on an Illumina NovaSeq, producing 2 x 150 bp paired-end reads. In the source study's methods: With migec v1.2.7, reads were demultiplexed and then collapsed into UMI-guided consensus sequences. Using mixcr v2.1.11, UMI consensuses were aligned to TRA and TRB V and J templates and then assembled into clonotypes. A clonotype was counted as expanded or contracted only if both edgeR and NoisET called the change significant, with noise models trained on biological replicates. For edgeR calls, the thresholds were a false discovery rate-adjusted p below 0.01 and a log2 fold-change of 1. As an exploratory analysis of dynamics, max-normalized trajectories of the 1000 most abundant clonotypes were examined by PCA with hierarchical clustering. Separately sequenced CD4+ and CD8+ repertoires were used to assign the CD4 or CD8 phenotype of responding clones. In TCRdb, the public reads were trimmed at Q25 with fastp and aligned with MiXCR, with productive beta chains retained. Here each entry gathers all rows of one CDR3 protein and keeps the most common genes and DNA. The V and J calls here are based on TCRdb, not the publication. This sample is represented by approximately 210,000 distinct CDR3 sequences; around 19% of them were singletons. 2% to 2.5% of the sample is in the top ten clones.

The source of the sample is a study of T-cell memory formation after mild COVID-19 (dated by TCRdb to about 2021). With respect to the entire study: TCR sequence clusters from the two donors were largely donor specific. In a couple of donors, T-cell clones that expanded and contracted after mild COVID-19 were followed by sequencing TCRalpha and TCRbeta repertoires longitudinally. The cohort was made up of two young adult volunteers, one female and one male, who were previously healthy.

What the authors observed across the whole study: Only two mild cases were covered in the study, and larger cohorts including severe cases with pre-infection samples were considered necessary. Some responding clones were detected in pre-infection memory, suggesting pre-existing cross-reactive memory T cells joined the SARS-CoV-2 response. Contracting CD4+ clones turned up mainly in the CM and EM memory subsets, whereas EMRA was where CD8+ clones were enriched. Clones contracting from day 15 to 85 had balanced CD4/CD8 phenotypes, while a second wave expanding from day 15 to 37 was biased towards CD4+. SARS-CoV-2 specificity was not confirmed for the second-wave clones peaking on day 37.

The rearranged segments are TRBV4-1 and TRBJ2-3; a stretch of 13 junction bases matches TRBD2. This TCR was recovered from an adult woman who had mild COVID-19 (a few samples of this study predate the infection). The sample titles of this study are shuffled in the database, so cell type and time point are left out; the donor was told from shared clones. Sequenced: PBMCs or a T cell subset sorted from them (not recorded which). The encoded CDR3 is CASSPGLAGYSDTQYF. The DNA sequence is TGCGCCAGCAGCCCGGGACTAGCGGGATATTCAGATACGCAGTATTTT.